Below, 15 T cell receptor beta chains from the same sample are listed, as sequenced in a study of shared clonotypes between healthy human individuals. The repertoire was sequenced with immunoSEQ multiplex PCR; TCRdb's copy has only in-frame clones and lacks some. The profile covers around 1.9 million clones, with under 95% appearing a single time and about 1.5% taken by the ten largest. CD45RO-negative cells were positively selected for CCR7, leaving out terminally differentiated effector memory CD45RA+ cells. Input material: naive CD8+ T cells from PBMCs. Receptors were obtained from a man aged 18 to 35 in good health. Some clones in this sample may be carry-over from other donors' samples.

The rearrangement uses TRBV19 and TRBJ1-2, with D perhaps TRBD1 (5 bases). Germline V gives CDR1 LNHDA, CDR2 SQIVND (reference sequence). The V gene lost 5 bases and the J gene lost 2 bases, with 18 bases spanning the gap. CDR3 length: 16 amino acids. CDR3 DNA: TGTGCCAGTAGTGCCACACAGGACCACTACAACTATGGCTACACCTTC. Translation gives CASSATQDHYNYGYTF.

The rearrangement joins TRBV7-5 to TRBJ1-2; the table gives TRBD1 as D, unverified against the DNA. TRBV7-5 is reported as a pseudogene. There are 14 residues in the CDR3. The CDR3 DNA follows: TGTGCCAGAAGCTTAAGGGACAGGGGGTATGGCTACACCTTC. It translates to CARSLRDRGYGYTF.

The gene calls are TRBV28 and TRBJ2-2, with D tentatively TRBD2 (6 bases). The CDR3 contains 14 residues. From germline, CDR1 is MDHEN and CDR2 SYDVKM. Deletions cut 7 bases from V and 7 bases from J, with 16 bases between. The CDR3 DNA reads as TGTGCCAGCACCAAACCCTCGGGAGTCGGGGAGCTGTTTTTT. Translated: CASTKPSGVGELFF.

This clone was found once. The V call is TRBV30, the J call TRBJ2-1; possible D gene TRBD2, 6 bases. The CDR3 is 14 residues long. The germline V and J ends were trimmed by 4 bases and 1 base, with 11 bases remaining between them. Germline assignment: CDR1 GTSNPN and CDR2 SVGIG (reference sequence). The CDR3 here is CAWTLAASYNEQFF. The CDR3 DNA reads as TGTGCCTGGACACTAGCAGCATCCTACAATGAGCAGTTCTTC.

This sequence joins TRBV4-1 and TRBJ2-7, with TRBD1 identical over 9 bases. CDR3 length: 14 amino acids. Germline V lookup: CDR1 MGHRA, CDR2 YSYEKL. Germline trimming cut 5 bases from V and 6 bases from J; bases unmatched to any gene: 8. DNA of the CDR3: TGCGCCAGCAGCTTCCGGACAGGGGTGCCCGAGCAGTACTTC. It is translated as CASSFRTGVPEQYF.

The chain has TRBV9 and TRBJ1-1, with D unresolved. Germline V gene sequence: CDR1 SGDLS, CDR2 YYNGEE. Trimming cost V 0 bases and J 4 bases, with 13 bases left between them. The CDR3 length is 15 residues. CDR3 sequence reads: CASSVVGVPTTEAFF. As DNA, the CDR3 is TGTGCCAGCAGCGTAGTCGGAGTCCCAACCACTGAAGCTTTCTTT.

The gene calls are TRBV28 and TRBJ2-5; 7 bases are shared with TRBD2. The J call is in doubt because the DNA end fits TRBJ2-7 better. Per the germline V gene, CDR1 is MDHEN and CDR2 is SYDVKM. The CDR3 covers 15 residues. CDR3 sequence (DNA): TGTGCCAGCAGTTTCGGTGAAGGGGACTACTACGAGCAGTACTTC. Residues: CASSFGEGDYYEQYF.

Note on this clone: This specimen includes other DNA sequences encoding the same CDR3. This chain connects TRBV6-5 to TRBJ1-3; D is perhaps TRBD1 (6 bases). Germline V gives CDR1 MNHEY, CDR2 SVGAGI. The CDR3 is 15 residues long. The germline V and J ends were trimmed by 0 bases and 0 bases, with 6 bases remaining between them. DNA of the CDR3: TGTGCCAGCAGTTACTCGGGACACTCTGGAAACACCATATATTTT. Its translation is CASSYSGHSGNTIYF.

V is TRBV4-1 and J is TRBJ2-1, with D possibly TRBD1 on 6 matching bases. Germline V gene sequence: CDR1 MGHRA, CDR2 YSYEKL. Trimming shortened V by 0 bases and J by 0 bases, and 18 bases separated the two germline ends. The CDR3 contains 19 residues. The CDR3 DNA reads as TGCGCCAGCAGCCAAGATCTGCCGGGACAACCGAGCTCCTACAATGAGCAGTTCTTC. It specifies CASSQDLPGQPSSYNEQFF.

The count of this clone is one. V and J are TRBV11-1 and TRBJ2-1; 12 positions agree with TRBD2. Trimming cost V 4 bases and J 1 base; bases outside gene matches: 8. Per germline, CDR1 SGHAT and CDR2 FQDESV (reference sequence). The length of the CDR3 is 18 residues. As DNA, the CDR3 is TGTGCCAGCAGCTCCCGGACTAGCGGGATGGGGTCCTACAATGAGCAGTTCTTC. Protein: CASSSRTSGMGSYNEQFF.

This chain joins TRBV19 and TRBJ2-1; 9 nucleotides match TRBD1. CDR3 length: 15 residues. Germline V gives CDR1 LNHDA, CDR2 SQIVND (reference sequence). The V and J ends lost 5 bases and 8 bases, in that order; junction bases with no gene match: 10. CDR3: CASSPWTGVVDEQFF. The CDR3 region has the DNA TGTGCCAGTAGTCCGTGGACAGGGGTTGTCGATGAGCAGTTCTTC.

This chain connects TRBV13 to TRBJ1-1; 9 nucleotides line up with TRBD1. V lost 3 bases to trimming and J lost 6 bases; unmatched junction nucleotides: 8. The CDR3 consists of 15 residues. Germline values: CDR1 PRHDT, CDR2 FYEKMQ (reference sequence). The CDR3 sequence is CASSLFTGTGPEAFF. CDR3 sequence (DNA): TGTGCCAGCAGCTTGTTTACCGGGACAGGGCCTGAAGCTTTCTTT. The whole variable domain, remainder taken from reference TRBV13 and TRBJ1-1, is AAGVIQSPRHLIKEKRETATLKCYPIPRHDTVYWYQQGPGQDPQFLISFYEKMQSDKGSIPDRFSAQQFSDYHSELNMSSLELGDSALYFCASSLFTGTGPEAFFGQGTRLTVV.

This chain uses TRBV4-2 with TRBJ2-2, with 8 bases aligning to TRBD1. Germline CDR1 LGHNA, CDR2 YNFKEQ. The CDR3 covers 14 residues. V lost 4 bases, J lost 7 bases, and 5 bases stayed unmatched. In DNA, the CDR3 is TGTGCCAGCAGCCTACAGGGGGGTGACGGGGAGCTGTTTTTT. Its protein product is CASSLQGGDGELFF.

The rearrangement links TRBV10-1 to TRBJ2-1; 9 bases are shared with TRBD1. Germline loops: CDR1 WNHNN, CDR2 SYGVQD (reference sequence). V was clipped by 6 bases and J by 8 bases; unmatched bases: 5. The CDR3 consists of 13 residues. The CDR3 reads CASRLDRGDEQFF. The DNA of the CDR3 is TGCGCCAGCAGGCTTGACAGGGGGGATGAGCAGTTCTTC.

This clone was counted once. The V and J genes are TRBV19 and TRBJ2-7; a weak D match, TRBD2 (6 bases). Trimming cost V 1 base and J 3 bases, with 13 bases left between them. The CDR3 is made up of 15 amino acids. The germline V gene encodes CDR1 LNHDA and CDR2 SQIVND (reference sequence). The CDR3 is CASSIGTGRGYEQYF. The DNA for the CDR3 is TGTGCCAGTAGTATAGGCACCGGGAGAGGCTACGAGCAGTACTTC.